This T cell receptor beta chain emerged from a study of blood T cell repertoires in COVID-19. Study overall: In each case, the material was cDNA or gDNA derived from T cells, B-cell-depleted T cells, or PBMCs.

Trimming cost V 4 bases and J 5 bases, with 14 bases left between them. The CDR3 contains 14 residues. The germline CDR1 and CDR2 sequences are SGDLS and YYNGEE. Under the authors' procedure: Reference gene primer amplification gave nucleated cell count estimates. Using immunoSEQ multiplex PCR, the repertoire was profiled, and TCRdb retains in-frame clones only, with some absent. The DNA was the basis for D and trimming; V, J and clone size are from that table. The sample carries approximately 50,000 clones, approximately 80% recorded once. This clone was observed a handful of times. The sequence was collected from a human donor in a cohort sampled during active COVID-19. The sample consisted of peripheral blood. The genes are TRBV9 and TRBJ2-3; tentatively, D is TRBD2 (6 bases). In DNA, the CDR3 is TGTGCCAGCAGCCCAGGGACTGGAAGAGATACGCAGTATTTT. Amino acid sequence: CASSPGTGRDTQYF. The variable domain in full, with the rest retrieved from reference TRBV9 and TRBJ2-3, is DSGVTQTPKHLITATGQRVTLRCSPRSGDLSVYWYQQSLDQGLQFLIQYYNGEERAKGNILERFSAQQFPDLHSELNLSSLELGDSALYFCASSPGTGRDTQYFGPGTRLTVL.